The 32 T cell receptor beta chains below come from one sample, sequenced in a study of radiotherapy plus CTLA-4 blockade in lung cancer. TCRdb's table, derived via immunoSEQ multiplex PCR, lists solely in-frame clones and lacks some. This sample has more than 80,000 clones; under 90% occur once, and the top ten carry roughly 2.3%. Material: peripheral blood, obtained from a patient treated with radiotherapy plus ipilimumab. The receptors here all came from a human donor with non-small cell lung cancer that progressed on radiotherapy plus ipilimumab. Some clones in this sample may be carry-over from other donors' samples.

The V gene is TRBV29-1, the J gene TRBJ1-2, with a tentative D call TRBD1 (5 bases). This CDR3 region has 14 residues. Trimming removed 8 bases at V and 6 bases at J, with 22 bases between. The germline CDR1 and CDR2 sequences are SQVTM and ANQGSEA. CDR3 amino acids: CSTDTGGRGNGYTF. The CDR3 DNA reads TGCAGCACCGATACGGGGGGAAGGGGAAATGGCTACACCTTC. Filled out from reference TRBV29-1 and TRBJ1-2, the complete variable domain reads SAVISQKPSRDICQRGTSLTIQCQVDSQVTMMFWYRQQPGQSLTLIATANQGSEATYESGFVIDKFPISRPNLTFSTLTVSNMSPEDSSIYLCSTDTGGRGNGYTFGSGTRLTVV.

This clone was detected only once. The rearrangement links TRBV7-2 to TRBJ2-2; D may be TRBD1 (5 bases). Trimming took 6 bases from V and 4 from J, leaving 12 bases between them. The CDR3 spans 14 residues. Looked up from germline, CDR1 is SGHTA and CDR2 is FQGNSA. The CDR3 coding sequence is TGTGCCAGCAGATTCCAGGGTAGCACCGGGGAGCTGTTTTTT. Translating gives CASRFQGSTGELFF. The entire variable domain, with the rest obtained from reference TRBV7-2 and TRBJ2-2, is as follows: GAGVSQSPSNKVTEKGKDVELRCDPISGHTALYWYRQSLGQGLEFLIYFQGNSAPDKSGLPSDRFSAERTGGSVSTLTIQRTQQEDSAVYLCASRFQGSTGELFFGEGSRLTVL.

The chain uses TRBV9 and TRBJ2-7; the D gene is possibly TRBD2 (7 bases). The ends were cut back, 0 bases at V and 3 bases at J, with 13 bases in the middle. CDR1 is SGDLS, CDR2 YYNGEE, per germline. The CDR3 sequence is 15 residues long. The CDR3 protein is CASSVGRGGSYEQYF. CDR3 bases: TGTGCCAGCAGCGTAGGGAGGGGGGGCAGCTACGAGCAGTACTTC.

The chain couples TRBV29-1 to TRBJ2-1; either TRBD1 or TRBD2 may supply D (5 bases each). With 6 bases removed from V and 2 bases from J, the gap between germline ends came to 14 bases. This CDR3 is built from 14 residues. CDR1 and CDR2 from the germline V gene are SQVTM and ANQGSEA. The CDR3 protein is CSVTPGLAYNEQFF. Here the CDR3 DNA reads TGCAGCGTCACTCCGGGGCTCGCCTACAATGAGCAGTTCTTC.

The chain is built from TRBV5-1 and TRBJ2-7, with D possibly matching TRBD2 (6 bases). V was shortened by 0 bases and J by 3 bases, with 13 bases between the two germline ends. This CDR3 contains 15 residues. Germline-derived CDR1 and CDR2 are SGHRS and YFSETQ. CDR3 nucleotide sequence: TGCGCCAGCAGCTTGGTGCAGGGAGGAAACTACGAGCAGTACTTC. Its translation: CASSLVQGGNYEQYF.

This clone was seen a few times. The genes are TRBV6-5 and TRBJ1-2, with D unclear. Per germline, CDR1 MNHEY and CDR2 SVGAGI. V lost 8 bases and J lost 8, with 24 bases in between. CDR3 length: 15 amino acids. The CDR3 loop is CASCPVGSGGGGYTF. CDR3 coding DNA: TGTGCCAGCTGCCCCGTGGGGTCGGGAGGAGGAGGCTACACCTTC.

The rearrangement joins TRBV29-1 to TRBJ1-1; D unclear. This CDR3 is 11 amino acids long. Germline assignment: CDR1 SQVTM and CDR2 ANQGSEA. The V gene lost 7 bases and the J gene lost 3 bases, with 9 bases spanning the gap. This chain's CDR3 is CSGGLDTEAFF. The DNA for the CDR3 is TGCAGCGGCGGTTTGGACACTGAAGCTTTCTTT.

Points on this clone: A read error may produce the germline difference seen at one junction end. The rearrangement links TRBV10-3 to TRBJ2-6; tentative D call: TRBD1 (6 bases). Germline lookup yields CDR1 ENHRY and CDR2 SYGVKD. The length of the CDR3 is 18 residues. The chain's CDR3 is CAISELEQGSSGANILTF. CDR3 DNA: TGTGCCATCAGCGAACTCGAACAGGGCTCCTCTGGGGCCAACATCCTGACTTTC.

The rearrangement links TRBV19 to TRBJ2-5; TRBD1 aligns across 7 bases. The ends lost 8 bases at V and 4 bases at J; junction bases unmatched: 10. CDR1 LNHDA and CDR2 SQIVND come from the germline V gene (reference sequence). The CDR3 runs to 14 residues. CDR3 in amino acids: CASQRVGDRETQYF. CDR3 nucleotides: TGTGCCAGTCAACGGGTGGGGGACAGAGAGACCCAGTACTTC. Looking up the rest from reference TRBV19 and TRBJ2-5 gives the full variable domain: DGGITQSPKYLFRKEGQNVTLSCEQNLNHDAMYWYRQDPGQGLRLIYYSQIVNDFQKGDIAEGYSVSREKKESFPLTVTSAQKNPTAFYLCASQRVGDRETQYFGPGTRLLVL.

This chain connects TRBV28 to TRBJ1-4; the D is unclear. CDR1 is MDHEN, CDR2 SYDVKM, per germline. Deletions cut 3 bases from V and 9 bases from J, with 8 bases between. This CDR3 has 12 residues. The CDR3 loop reads CASSFGSKKLFF. CDR3 nucleotides: TGTGCCAGCAGTTTCGGGTCCAAAAAACTGTTTTTT.

The chain has TRBV9 and TRBJ2-3; 8 positions agree with TRBD2. The length of the CDR3 is 14 residues. The junction had 6 bases not matched to a gene; V was cut back by 1 base and J by 8 bases. CDR1 SGDLS and CDR2 YYNGEE come from the germline V gene. Here the CDR3 DNA reads TGTGCCAGCAGCGTAATCGCGGGGGGCGGTACGCAGTATTTT. This codes for CASSVIAGGGTQYF.

The J gene is TRBJ1-2, the V gene TRBV11-2; D remains unclear. This CDR3 has 15 residues. The germline V gene encodes CDR1 SGHAT and CDR2 FQNNGV. The V gene lost 1 base and the J gene lost 8 bases, with 17 bases spanning the gap. CDR3 in DNA: TGTGCCAGCAGCTTAGGGGTAGGGATCGGTGTCGGCTACACCTTC. This sequence encodes CASSLGVGIGVGYTF.

V is TRBV2 and J is TRBJ2-5; the D gene could be TRBD1 or TRBD2 (5 bases each). The CDR3 covers 14 residues. CDR1 and CDR2 from the germline V gene are SNHLY and FYNNEI. V was pared by 6 bases and J by 5 bases, with 16 bases between. Here the CDR3 reads CASSPLNGAETQYF. CDR3 DNA sequence: TGTGCCAGCAGCCCACTAAACGGGGCTGAGACCCAGTACTTC.

In the case of this clone: Other DNA sequences of this sample code for an identical CDR3. This chain links TRBV6-1 with TRBJ1-2; the D is unclear. Trimming removed 1 base from V and 2 bases from J, with 11 bases in between. The length of the CDR3 is 15 residues. The germline gives CDR1 MNHNS, CDR2 SASEGT. The CDR3 region is CASSEVVGNNYGYTF. DNA of the CDR3: TGTGCCAGCAGTGAAGTGGTGGGAAACAACTATGGCTACACCTTC.

The chain uses TRBV7-2 and TRBJ2-7; D gene unclear. Trimming shortened V by 4 bases and J by 0 bases, and 7 bases separated the two germline ends. This CDR3 spans 13 amino acids. Germline V gives CDR1 SGHTA, CDR2 FQGNSA. The CDR3 spells CASSSDRSYEQYF. In DNA, the CDR3 is TGTGCCAGCAGCTCCGACCGCTCCTACGAGCAGTACTTC.

The rearrangement links TRBV7-2 to TRBJ2-5; TRBD1 matches at 7 bases. The ends lost 4 bases at V and 2 bases at J; junction bases unmatched: 4. Germline V gene lookup returns CDR1 SGHTA and CDR2 FQGNSA. The CDR3 sequence is 14 residues long. The DNA for the CDR3 is TGTGCCAGCAGCTCCCGGACAGGACAAGAGACCCAGTACTTC. Encoded protein: CASSSRTGQETQYF.

This chain uses TRBV5-5 with TRBJ2-7; D possibly corresponds to TRBD1 (5 bases). V lost 2 bases, J lost 3 bases, and 12 bases lay in between. The germline gives CDR1 SGHKS, CDR2 YYEKEE (reference sequence). The CDR3 sequence is 14 residues long. The CDR3 is CASSFLGQNYEQYF. The CDR3 coding sequence is TGTGCCAGCAGCTTCTTAGGACAAAACTACGAGCAGTACTTC.

The chain uses TRBV9 and TRBJ1-2, with 7 bases aligning to TRBD1. The CDR3 extends over 15 amino acids. Germline V lookup: CDR1 SGDLS, CDR2 YYNGEE. Germline trimming cut 4 bases from V and 6 bases from J; bases unmatched to any gene: 12. The CDR3 region has the DNA TGTGCCAGCAGCCCTCCAGGGGGGGCATCGCATGGCTACACCTTC. Its protein is CASSPPGGASHGYTF.

V and J are TRBV7-9 and TRBJ1-1; 10 bases are shared with TRBD1. V shed 6 bases, J shed 5 bases, and the junction held 9 bases outside the gene matches. The CDR3 sequence is 15 residues long. Germline-derived CDR1 and CDR2 are SEHNR and FQNEAQ (reference sequence). The CDR3 loop is CASRPPGQGTTEAFF. The DNA for the CDR3 is TGTGCCAGCAGACCTCCGGGACAGGGGACTACTGAAGCTTTCTTT.

As DNA, the CDR3 is TGTGCCAGCAGTTTATCCACAGGGGTCTTGGCCTACGAGCAGTACTTC. Protein sequence: CASSLSTGVLAYEQYF. The chain uses TRBV27 and TRBJ2-7, with TRBD1 identical over 7 bases. The CDR3 extends over 16 amino acids. Trimming cost V 0 bases and J 2 bases; bases outside gene matches: 7. Germline values: CDR1 MNHEY, CDR2 SMNVEV (reference sequence).

The rearrangement uses TRBV23-1 and TRBJ1-2; the D gene is possibly TRBD1 (6 bases). TRBV23-1 belongs to the ORF category, with a function that is uncertain. CDR3 length: 16 amino acids. V lost 0 bases and J lost 1, with 12 bases in between. As DNA, the CDR3 is TGCGCCAGCAGTCAATCGGGGGACACCTTTAACTATGGCTACACCTTC. Translation: CASSQSGDTFNYGYTF.

The rearrangement links TRBV7-6 to TRBJ2-2; D not certain. The length of the CDR3 is 13 residues. Trimming stripped 6 bases from V and 6 bases from J, with 11 bases between. Germline values: CDR1 SGHVS, CDR2 FNYEAQ. Written as DNA, the CDR3 is TGTGCCAGCAGGCACTCCCGGGCCGGGGAGCTGTTTTTT. Amino acid sequence: CASRHSRAGELFF.

The chain has TRBV7-3 and TRBJ2-5, with 8 nucleotides matching TRBD1. Germline trimming cut 4 bases from V and 4 bases from J; bases unmatched to any gene: 8. This CDR3 region has 15 residues. Germline V CDR1 and CDR2: SGHTA, FQGTGA. CDR3 region: CASSSGQGIIETQYF. In nucleotides, the CDR3 is TGTGCCAGCAGCTCAGGACAGGGAATAATAGAGACCCAGTACTTC.

This chain joins TRBV19 and TRBJ1-2; the match to TRBD1 covers 7 bases. V was clipped by 5 bases and J by 5 bases; unmatched bases: 14. In germline, CDR1 is LNHDA, CDR2 SQIVND (reference sequence). There are 16 residues in the CDR3. The CDR3 bases are TGTGCCAGTAGTCCTTCTCAACAGGGGAGGTTGTATGGCTACACCTTC. This encodes CASSPSQQGRLYGYTF. The full variable domain, in which reference TRBV19 and TRBJ1-2 provide the parts outside the CDR3, is DGGITQSPKYLFRKEGQNVTLSCEQNLNHDAMYWYRQDPGQGLRLIYYSQIVNDFQKGDIAEGYSVSREKKESFPLTVTSAQKNPTAFYLCASSPSQQGRLYGYTFGSGTRLTVV.

The V and J genes are TRBV4-1 and TRBJ2-5; the D gene is possibly TRBD1 (5 bases). This CDR3 spans 22 amino acids. Germline V lookup: CDR1 MGHRA, CDR2 YSYEKL. The ends were cut back, 0 bases at V and 7 bases at J, with 36 bases in the middle. CDR3 DNA: TGCGCCAGCAGCCAAGATTCCCTGGGCTTGGGCCTCGTCACTGACAGAAGGGGGACCCAGTACTTC. Its protein product is CASSQDSLGLGLVTDRRGTQYF.

V usage is TRBV7-6 and J usage is TRBJ1-1, with D possibly matching TRBD1 (5 bases). V gave up 3 bases and J gave up 5 bases, with 10 bases separating them. Germline CDR1 is SGHVS and CDR2 is FNYEAQ. The CDR3 sequence is 13 residues long. The CDR3 nucleotides are TGTGCCAGCAGCTTTAGTGGGGCAACTGAAGCTTTCTTT. Translating it yields CASSFSGATEAFF.

The rearrangement links TRBV5-6 to TRBJ1-1; possible D gene TRBD1, 6 bases. The CDR3 consists of 14 residues. The germline V and J ends were trimmed by 1 base and 4 bases, with 11 bases remaining between them. Germline V lookup: CDR1 SGHDT, CDR2 YYEEEE. Here the CDR3 reads CASSLNRVATEAFF. DNA for the CDR3: TGTGCCAGCAGCTTGAACAGGGTGGCCACTGAAGCTTTCTTT. Combining the CDR3 with reference TRBV5-6 and TRBJ1-1 gives the whole variable domain DAGVTQSPTHLIKTRGQQVTLRCSPKSGHDTVSWYQQALGQGPQFIFQYYEEEERQRGNFPDRFSGHQFPNYSSELNVNALLLGDSALYLCASSLNRVATEAFFGQGTRLTVV.

The chain recombines TRBV5-1 with TRBJ2-6; D is unclear. V shed 4 bases and J shed 2 bases, with 10 bases lying between them. The CDR3 extends over 15 amino acids. Per the germline V gene, CDR1 is SGHRS and CDR2 is YFSETQ. CDR3 loop: CASSAQRPGANVLTF. CDR3 DNA sequence: TGCGCCAGCAGCGCACAGAGACCTGGGGCCAACGTCCTGACTTTC.

J is TRBJ1-6 and V is TRBV11-3, with D hard to call. Germline assignment: CDR1 SGHNT and CDR2 YENEEA. Trimming cost V 0 bases and J 3 bases, with 3 bases left between them. The CDR3 extends over 14 amino acids. CDR3 loop: CASSLDGYNSPLHF. DNA of the CDR3: TGTGCCAGCAGCTTAGACGGCTATAATTCACCCCTCCACTTT.

The chain combines TRBV15 with TRBJ2-5; D call uncertain. From germline, CDR1 is LNHNV and CDR2 YYDKDF (reference sequence). Trimming left V 0 bases short and J 5 bases short, with 7 bases between. The CDR3 runs to 13 residues. As DNA, the CDR3 is TGTGCCACCAGCAGAGATCTTCGTGAGACCCAGTACTTC. Its protein is CATSRDLRETQYF. The full variable domain, completed using reference TRBV15 and TRBJ2-5, is DAMVIQNPRYQVTQFGKPVTLSCSQTLNHNVMYWYQQKSSQAPKLLFHYYDKDFNNEADTPDNFQSRRPNTSFCFLDIRSPGLGDTAMYLCATSRDLRETQYFGPGTRLLVL.

The chain joins TRBV5-6 to TRBJ1-5, with 8 bases aligning to TRBD1. This CDR3 spans 13 amino acids. Trimming at V came to 0 bases and at J to 7 bases, leaving 0 bases not matched to a gene. Germline-derived CDR1 and CDR2 are SGHDT and YYEEEE. In DNA, the CDR3 is TGTGCCAGCAGCTTGGACAGGGGGCAGCCCCAGCATTTT. The encoded protein is CASSLDRGQPQHF.

This chain connects TRBV5-1 to TRBJ2-5, with D unresolved. Trimming pared 4 bases from V and 1 base from J, leaving 8 bases between. CDR3 length: 13 residues. Germline loops: CDR1 SGHRS, CDR2 YFSETQ. The CDR3 DNA reads as TGCGCCAGCAGCACACAGCCCCAAGAGACCCAGTACTTC. It specifies CASSTQPQETQYF.